This section outlines one T cell receptor beta chain sequence together with its context. This sample was taken from a study of CD4 T cells in relation to SARS-CoV-2 and coronaviruses. The unexposed donors gave CD4+ T cells in 2011-2018, prior to COVID-19. Uncultured naive and memory CD4+ T cells supplied DNA for deep TCR-beta sequencing. Repertoires were generated with immunoSEQ multiplex PCR, while TCRdb's copy carries only in-frame clones and drops some. The data contain some 69,000 clones, about 95% of them singletons. The CDR3 runs 17 residues. Per the germline V gene, CDR1 is KGHSH and CDR2 is LQKENI. The V and J ends lost 3 bases and 3 bases respectively, with 19 bases between them.

The J gene is TRBJ2-3, the V gene TRBV18; TRBD1 is a possible D gene (6 bases). The source material was naive CD4+ T cells from PBMCs. Regarding subset: naive CD4+ T cells isolated by negative enrichment. The receptor was derived from a human donor in good health. The CDR3 loop reads CASSPDPTGGVTDTQYF. In DNA form, the CDR3 reads TGTGCCAGCTCACCCGACCCGACAGGTGGGGTAACAGATACGCAGTATTTT.